A single sample gave rise to the 21 T cell receptor beta chains below, sequenced in a study of vaccination and CD4 T cells after COVID-19. These TCRs are of unknown antigen specificity. Indicated treatment: approximately nine-day PBMC culture with coronavirus spike peptide pools or control peptides (ViraFEST assay). With the Oncomine TCR Beta short-read assay, DNA from cultured CD4+ T cells was sequenced. TCRdb re-derived calls from the PCR reads in MiXCR, one entry per CDR3 protein. Of under 15,000 distinct CDR3 sequences in the sample, 44% were seen once. Sequenced input: CD4+ T cells from blood, cultured in vitro. These receptors all stem from a human donor who had recovered from COVID-19.

The chain carries TRBV7-2 and TRBJ1-2; D gene ambiguous. Trimming left V 2 bases short and J 8 bases short, with 9 bases between. Germline loops: CDR1 SGHTA, CDR2 FQGNSA. The CDR3 consists of 12 residues. The CDR3 DNA follows: TGTGCCAGCAGCTTATCCGGGCGAGGCTACACCTTC. Translation gives CASSLSGRGYTF.

CDR3 region: CSARGGLIGGYTF. The CDR3 DNA follows: TGCAGTGCTAGAGGGGGGTTAATTGGGGGCTACACCTTC. The chain employs TRBV20-1 and TRBJ1-2, with D maybe TRBD1 (5 bases). Trimming cost V 1 base and J 8 bases, with 14 bases left between them. The CDR3 has 13 residues. Germline CDR1 and CDR2: DFQATT and SNEGSKA (reference sequence).

This clonotype has just one count. J is TRBJ1-5 and V is TRBV10-1; the match to TRBD1 covers 10 bases. CDR1 and CDR2 (germline): WNHNN, SYGVQD (reference sequence). The V segment lost 3 bases and the J segment 16 bases; nucleotides outside the gene matches: 6. This CDR3 is 12 amino acids long. CDR3 amino acids: CASSDGTGEKHF. The CDR3 DNA is TGCGCCAGCAGTGACGGGACAGGGGAAAAACATTTT.

The V gene is TRBV20-1, the J gene TRBJ1-1; tentatively, D is TRBD1 (5 bases). V gave up 5 bases and J gave up 1 base, with 14 bases separating them. From germline, CDR1 is DFQATT and CDR2 SNEGSKA (reference sequence). The CDR3 covers 14 residues. CDR3 sequence: CSAGGGRANTEAFF. CDR3 in DNA: TGCAGTGCTGGGGGTGGCAGGGCGAACACTGAAGCTTTCTTT.

In its sample, this clonotype was seen a few times. The J gene is TRBJ1-6, the V gene TRBV11-2; the D is unclear. CDR1 is SGHAT, CDR2 FQNNGV, per germline. V gave up 1 base and J gave up 8 bases, with 3 bases separating them. The CDR3 is 12 residues long. In DNA, the CDR3 is TGTGCCAGCAGCTTAGGTGATTCACCCCTCCACTTT. Its protein product is CASSLGDSPLHF. Full variable domain (missing parts from reference TRBV11-2 and TRBJ1-6): EAGVAQSPRYKIIEKRQSVAFWCNPISGHATLYWYQQILGQGPKLLIQFQNNGVVDDSQLPKDRFSAERLKGVDSTLKIQPAKLEDSAVYLCASSLGDSPLHFGNGTRLTVT.

This chain's CDR3 is CASKRQGARGYTF. CDR3 sequence (DNA): TGTGCCAGCAAGAGACAGGGGGCGCGTGGCTACACCTTC. The chain links TRBV2 to TRBJ1-2; 10 nucleotides match TRBD1. V lost 7 bases, J lost 7 bases, and 6 bases stayed unmatched. The CDR3 has 13 amino acids. The V gene's germline CDR1 is SNHLY and CDR2 FYNNEI.

There are a few counts of this clonotype. The V and J genes are TRBV27 and TRBJ2-5; 10 positions agree with TRBD2. Looked up from germline, CDR1 is MNHEY and CDR2 is SMNVEV (reference sequence). The CDR3 is 15 residues long. Trimming took 3 bases from V and 5 from J; bases not matched to a gene: 6. CDR3 loop: CASSFTSGVQETQYF. The CDR3 bases are TGTGCCAGCAGTTTCACTAGCGGGGTTCAGGAGACCCAGTACTTC.

This clonotype is labeled medium-sized. Here the CDR3 DNA reads TGTGCCAGCACCAGGGGATTGAACTATGGCTACACCTTC. It translates to CASTRGLNYGYTF. V is TRBV11-2 and J is TRBJ1-2; possibly TRBD1 for D (6 bases). The germline CDR1 and CDR2 sequences are SGHAT and FQNNGV. V lost 7 bases and J 2 bases, leaving 11 bases between the germline ends. The CDR3 loop spans 13 amino acids.

The chain combines TRBV6-2 or TRBV6-3 with TRBJ2-1, with D hard to call. The CDR3 is 13 amino acids. Deletions cut 8 bases from V and 0 bases from J, with 8 bases between. Per the germline V gene, CDR1 is MNHEY and CDR2 is SVGEGT. This CDR3 is CASSFNSYNEQFF. In nucleotides, the CDR3 is TGTGCCAGCTCTTTCAACTCCTACAATGAGCAGTTCTTC.

The chain employs TRBV18 and TRBJ2-7; D possibly corresponds to TRBD2 (6 bases). CDR1 KGHSH and CDR2 LQKENI come from the germline V gene. The CDR3 contains 13 residues. Trimming took 4 bases from V and 4 from J, leaving 11 bases between them. The CDR3 loop is CASSLQSGYEQYF. In DNA, the CDR3 is TGTGCCAGCTCACTACAGAGCGGGTACGAGCAGTACTTC.

By share, this clonotype counts as large. The CDR3 region is CSAKTSGRGETQYF. The DNA for the CDR3 is TGCAGTGCCAAGACTAGCGGGAGGGGGGAGACCCAGTACTTC. The chain links TRBV20-1 to TRBJ2-5; 14 bases match TRBD2. V lost 6 bases, J lost 5 bases, and 5 bases stayed unmatched. The CDR3 length is 14 residues. The germline gives CDR1 DFQATT, CDR2 SNEGSKA (reference sequence).

This clonotype was seen a handful of times. The gene calls are TRBV19 and TRBJ1-1; D unclear. The CDR3 runs to 14 residues. The ends were cut back, 1 base at V and 1 base at J, with 7 bases in the middle. Germline V gene lookup returns CDR1 LNHDA and CDR2 SQIVND (reference sequence). The CDR3 region has the DNA TGTGCCAGTAGTATAGGCACCCCGAACACTGAAGCTTTCTTT. It encodes CASSIGTPNTEAFF. The full variable domain, completed using reference TRBV19 and TRBJ1-1, is DGGITQSPKYLFRKEGQNVTLSCEQNLNHDAMYWYRQDPGQGLRLIYYSQIVNDFQKGDIAEGYSVSREKKESFPLTVTSAQKNPTAFYLCASSIGTPNTEAFFGQGTRLTVV.

V usage is TRBV6-2 or TRBV6-3 and J usage is TRBJ1-2; 8 positions match TRBD1. This CDR3 is 17 amino acids long. V was clipped by 2 bases and J by 0 bases; unmatched bases: 8. Germline CDR1 is MNHEY and CDR2 is SVGEGT. CDR3 loop: CASSYGTGTPANYGYTF. CDR3 DNA: TGTGCCAGCAGTTACGGGACAGGTACTCCAGCTAACTATGGCTACACCTTC.

V usage is TRBV19 and J usage is TRBJ2-3; 8 bases line up with TRBD1. Germline values: CDR1 LNHDA, CDR2 SQIVND (reference sequence). After removal of 5 bases from V and 4 bases from J, the junction contained 8 bases not matched to a gene. This CDR3 contains 15 residues. CDR3 sequence (DNA): TGTGCCAGTAGTCTCCGTTCAGGGGGCGCAGATACGCAGTATTTT. Translated: CASSLRSGGADTQYF.

V is TRBV20-1 and J is TRBJ1-1, with D perhaps matching TRBD1 (6 bases). This CDR3 has 11 amino acids. Between the trimmed V and J ends, which lost 6 bases and 11 bases, there was a span of 16 bases. Germline V gives CDR1 DFQATT, CDR2 SNEGSKA (reference sequence). The CDR3 loop reads CSASGQRGAFF. In DNA form, the CDR3 reads TGCAGTGCATCCGGACAGCGCGGCGCTTTCTTT.

The chain uses TRBV6-1 and TRBJ1-5; maybe TRBD1 (5 bases). The germline gives CDR1 MNHNS, CDR2 SASEGT. The CDR3 runs 14 residues. Trimming took 5 bases from V and 7 from J, leaving 15 bases between them. CDR3 bases: TGTGCCAGCAGTCCCAACCGGGGGGGACAGCCCCAGCATTTT. This codes for CASSPNRGGQPQHF.

The gene calls are TRBV20-1 and TRBJ2-7; TRBD2 agrees at 7 bases. This CDR3 contains 16 residues. V shed 8 bases and J 1 base; nucleotides not matched to a gene: 17. Germline CDR1 reads DFQATT; CDR2 reads SNEGSKA (reference sequence). The CDR3 loop reads CSPLGGMAGSSYEQYF. The CDR3 DNA reads TGCAGTCCGCTGGGGGGGATGGCGGGGTCATCCTACGAGCAGTACTTC.

This chain joins TRBV6-1 and TRBJ1-5; D is unclear. From germline, CDR1 is MNHNS and CDR2 SASEGT. With 3 bases removed from V and 0 bases from J, the gap between germline ends came to 12 bases. There are 16 residues in the CDR3. The CDR3 coding sequence is TGTGCCAGCAGTGAGCCCCAGGTCTATAGCAATCAGCCCCAGCATTTT. Its protein product is CASSEPQVYSNQPQHF.

The V call is TRBV2, the J call TRBJ2-1; 10 bases align to TRBD1. V lost 5 bases to trimming and J lost 0 bases; unmatched junction nucleotides: 10. Germline-derived CDR1 and CDR2 are SNHLY and FYNNEI. There are 18 residues in the CDR3. This CDR3 is CASSSTGTGVLSYNEQFF. The DNA of the CDR3 is TGTGCCAGCAGTTCCACCGGGACAGGGGTCCTCTCCTACAATGAGCAGTTCTTC. Full variable domain (rest looked up from reference TRBV2 and TRBJ2-1): EPEVTQTPSHQVTQMGQEVILRCVPISNHLYFYWYRQILGQKVEFLVSFYNNEISEKSEIFDDQFSVERPDGSNFTLKIRSTKLEDSAMYFCASSSTGTGVLSYNEQFFGPGTRLTVL.

This clonotype has a handful of counts. The V call is TRBV19, the J call TRBJ2-7, with D tentatively TRBD1 or TRBD2 (5 bases each). This CDR3 spans 13 amino acids. The germline V gene encodes CDR1 LNHDA and CDR2 SQIVND (reference sequence). Trimming stripped 5 bases from V and 2 bases from J, with 10 bases between. Here the CDR3 DNA reads TGTGCCAGTAGTGTCGGGGCTACCTACGAGCAGTACTTC. This translates into CASSVGATYEQYF.

This clonotype was counted between two and nine times. The V and J genes are TRBV24-1 and TRBJ2-5; D is unresolved. The CDR3 contains 16 residues. V lost 9 bases to trimming and J lost 1 base, with 20 bases between them. The germline CDR1 and CDR2 sequences are KGHDR and SFDVKD. The CDR3 here is CATDSGSTSSQETQYF. In nucleotides, the CDR3 is TGTGCCACCGACTCCGGCAGCACTTCGAGCCAAGAGACCCAGTACTTC.